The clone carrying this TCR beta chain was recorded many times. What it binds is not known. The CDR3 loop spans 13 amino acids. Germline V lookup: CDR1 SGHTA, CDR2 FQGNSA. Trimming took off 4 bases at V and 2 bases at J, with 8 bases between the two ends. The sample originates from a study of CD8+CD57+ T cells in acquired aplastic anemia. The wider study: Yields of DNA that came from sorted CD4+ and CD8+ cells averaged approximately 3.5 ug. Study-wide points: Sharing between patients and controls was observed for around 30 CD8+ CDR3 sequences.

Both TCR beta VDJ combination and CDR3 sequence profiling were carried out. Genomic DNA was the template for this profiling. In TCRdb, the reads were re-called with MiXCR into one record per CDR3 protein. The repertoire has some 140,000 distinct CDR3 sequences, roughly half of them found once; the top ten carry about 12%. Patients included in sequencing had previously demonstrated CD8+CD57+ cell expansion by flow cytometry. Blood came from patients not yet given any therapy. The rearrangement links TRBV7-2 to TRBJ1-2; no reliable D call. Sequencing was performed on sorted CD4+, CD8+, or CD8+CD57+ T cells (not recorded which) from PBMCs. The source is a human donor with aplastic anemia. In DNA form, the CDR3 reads TGTGCCAGCAGCTCCTCAGGAAACTATGGCTACACCTTC. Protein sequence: CASSSSGNYGYTF.